Presented here are 19 T cell receptor beta chains from one specimen sequenced in a study of cytomegalovirus exposure and HLA in healthy donors. The PCR was carried out with 60 Vbeta primers and 13 Jbeta primers. Method: immunoSEQ multiplex PCR; TCRdb's copy keeps in-frame clones and lacks some. The sample lists fewer than 200,000 clones, around 73% occurring once. What was sequenced was PBMCs. The receptors come from a man in his fifties or sixties in good health and CMV-seronegative.

This clone was seen only a few times. The rearrangement links TRBV18 to TRBJ1-1; the D gene is possibly TRBD1 (6 bases). V lost 3 bases, J lost 4 bases, and 12 bases lay in between. The CDR3 loop spans 14 amino acids. The germline V gene encodes CDR1 KGHSH and CDR2 LQKENI. As DNA, the CDR3 is TGTGCCAGCTCACCGATTTCAGGGGCCACTGAAGCTTTCTTT. As protein: CASSPISGATEAFF.

V gene TRBV5-1 combines with J gene TRBJ2-7, with D possibly matching TRBD1 (6 bases). Between the trimmed V and J ends, which lost 0 bases and 5 bases, there was a span of 12 bases. The CDR3 runs to 14 residues. CDR1 and CDR2 (germline): SGHRS, YFSETQ. CDR3 DNA: TGCGCCAGCAGCTTGGGGACAGCCGGGAACGAGCAGTACTTC. Translating it yields CASSLGTAGNEQYF.

This chain uses TRBV5-1 with TRBJ1-2, with 8 positions matching TRBD1. The germline V gene has CDR1 SGHRS and CDR2 YFSETQ. The CDR3 spans 14 residues. Germline trimming cut 4 bases from V and 5 bases from J; bases unmatched to any gene: 7. CDR3 in DNA: TGCGCCAGCAGCATCGGACAGGGAGCGTATGGCTACACCTTC. Encoded protein: CASSIGQGAYGYTF.

This clone was counted between two and nine times. This sequence joins TRBV4-2 and TRBJ2-7; TRBD2 matches 10 bases. CDR3 length: 14 amino acids. V was clipped by 5 bases and J by 1 base; unmatched bases: 2. Germline V CDR1 and CDR2: LGHNA, YNFKEQ. The CDR3 nucleotides read TGTGCCAGCAGCGTACTAGCGGGATCCTACGAGCAGTACTTC. This gives the protein CASSVLAGSYEQYF.

The chain couples TRBV28 to TRBJ2-7; possibly TRBD1 for D (5 bases). This CDR3 region has 10 residues. Trimming pared 7 bases from V and 5 bases from J, leaving 6 bases between. Germline V CDR1 and CDR2: MDHEN, SYDVKM. The CDR3 loop reads CASKGDEQYF. The CDR3 nucleotides read TGTGCCAGCAAAGGGGACGAGCAGTACTTC.

The table lists this clone with a few counts. The chain carries TRBV19 and TRBJ2-7; D uncertain. Germline V gene lookup returns CDR1 LNHDA and CDR2 SQIVND (reference sequence). Trimming removed 4 bases from V and 0 bases from J, with 10 bases in between. CDR3 length equals 14 residues. The CDR3 region has the DNA TGTGCCAGTAGTACTACACCTAGCTCCTACGAGCAGTACTTC. Translation gives CASSTTPSSYEQYF.

This clone was counted a few times. This chain uses TRBV4-2 with TRBJ2-6, with 9 bases that match TRBD2. Germline CDR1 LGHNA, CDR2 YNFKEQ. The CDR3 extends over 19 amino acids. V lost 0 bases and J lost 2; bases outside the gene matches: 8. CDR3 in amino acids: CASSQDGFSGSAGANVLTF. CDR3 DNA: TGTGCCAGCAGCCAAGATGGGTTTAGCGGGAGCGCTGGGGCCAACGTCCTGACTTTC.

The genes are TRBV6-5 and TRBJ2-7, with TRBD2 as a possible D gene (5 bases). Deletions cut 7 bases from V and 2 bases from J, with 15 bases between. This CDR3 spans 14 amino acids. Germline V gene sequence: CDR1 MNHEY, CDR2 SVGAGI. CDR3 residues: CASKALRTPYEQYF. The CDR3 nucleotides read TGTGCCAGCAAAGCCCTACGGACTCCCTACGAGCAGTACTTC.

The V call is TRBV28, the J call TRBJ1-3, with no clear D. Germline values: CDR1 MDHEN, CDR2 SYDVKM. The V end lost 6 bases, the J end lost 0 bases, and 9 bases lay between the germline ends. There are 14 residues in the CDR3. The CDR3 loop is CASRQRGSGNTIYF. CDR3 sequence (DNA): TGTGCCAGCAGACAACGTGGCTCTGGAAACACCATATATTTT.

The V and J genes are TRBV5-1 and TRBJ2-5, with D possibly being TRBD2 (5 bases). CDR1 SGHRS and CDR2 YFSETQ come from the germline V gene. The CDR3 runs to 13 residues. The ends were cut back, 2 bases at V and 5 bases at J, with 10 bases in the middle. CDR3 bases: TGCGCCAGCAGCTTAACTAGAGGGGAGACCCAGTACTTC. Translated, it gives CASSLTRGETQYF.

The chain links TRBV6-1 to TRBJ1-4, with 8 bases matching TRBD1. The germline gives CDR1 MNHNS, CDR2 SASEGT. The CDR3 runs 16 residues. V was clipped by 3 bases and J by 8 bases; unmatched bases: 11. CDR3 sequence (DNA): TGTGCCAGCAGTGAGCTTACCGGGACAGGCGGGGAAAAACTGTTTTTT. Its protein is CASSELTGTGGEKLFF.

This rearrangement joins TRBV19 to TRBJ1-2, with D possibly being TRBD1 (5 bases). V lost 5 bases and J lost 1, with 8 bases in between. The germline gives CDR1 LNHDA, CDR2 SQIVND (reference sequence). The CDR3 sequence is 13 residues long. CDR3 loop: CASSVDNNYGYTF. The DNA of the CDR3 is TGTGCCAGTAGTGTGGACAATAACTATGGCTACACCTTC.

This clone appeared once. The chain employs TRBV5-6 and TRBJ2-5, with 7 bases that match TRBD2. Germline lookup yields CDR1 SGHDT and CDR2 YYEEEE. The V segment lost 0 bases and the J segment 5 bases; nucleotides outside the gene matches: 7. The CDR3 sequence is 15 residues long. CDR3 sequence reads: CASSLEGAGWETQYF. The CDR3 bases are TGTGCCAGCAGCTTGGAAGGAGCGGGGTGGGAGACCCAGTACTTC.

The chain joins TRBV19 to TRBJ1-1, with D perhaps matching TRBD1 (6 bases). The CDR3 contains 15 residues. Germline V lookup: CDR1 LNHDA, CDR2 SQIVND (reference sequence). V was clipped by 4 bases and J by 1 base, with 13 bases between them. The CDR3 nucleotides are TGTGCCAGTAGTACTCGGACGGGACAGAACACTGAAGCTTTCTTT. It translates to CASSTRTGQNTEAFF.

This rearrangement joins TRBV7-9 to TRBJ2-7, with 7 bases identical to TRBD2. V shed 5 bases, J shed 3 bases, and the junction held 22 bases outside the gene matches. The CDR3 loop spans 19 amino acids. CDR1 is SEHNR, CDR2 FQNEAQ, per germline (reference sequence). The DNA for the CDR3 is TGTGCCAGCAGCGCTCGTCCGGGGAGGGTAAGGCGGGATTTCTACGAGCAGTACTTC. Amino acid sequence: CASSARPGRVRRDFYEQYF. The complete variable domain, with remaining parts taken from reference TRBV7-9 and TRBJ2-7, reads DTGVSQNPRHKITKRGQNVTFRCDPISEHNRLYWYRQTLGQGPEFLTYFQNEAQLEKSRLLSDRFSAERPKGSFSTLEIQRTEQGDSAMYLCASSARPGRVRRDFYEQYFGPGTRLTVT.

The genes are TRBV6-5 and TRBJ1-6, with 9 bases matching TRBD1. Trimming took 2 bases from V and 9 from J; bases not matched to a gene: 2. Germline CDR1 and CDR2: MNHEY and SVGAGI. The CDR3 extends over 14 amino acids. This CDR3 is CASSYRDRASPLHF. In DNA form, the CDR3 reads TGTGCCAGCAGTTACAGGGACAGGGCTTCACCCCTCCACTTT.

The V gene is TRBV5-4, the J gene TRBJ2-3; TRBD1 aligns across 10 bases. With V trimmed by 4 bases and J by 8 bases, 16 bases remained unmatched. The CDR3 is made up of 17 amino acids. Germline V gene sequence: CDR1 SGHNT, CDR2 YYREEE (reference sequence). The CDR3 region has the DNA TGTGCCAGCAGCGGAGCGCTGCTGGACAGGGGGAGGGGTACGCAGTATTTT. Protein sequence: CASSGALLDRGRGTQYF.

The rearrangement joins TRBV6-5 to TRBJ1-4, with D hard to call. V lost 1 base to trimming and J lost 8 bases, with 14 bases between them. The germline V gene encodes CDR1 MNHEY and CDR2 SVGAGI. CDR3 length: 15 amino acids. The DNA for the CDR3 is TGTGCCAGCAGTTACTTGCACAGCGAGGGAGAAAAACTGTTTTTT. Encoded protein: CASSYLHSEGEKLFF.

The V call is TRBV5-1, the J call TRBJ1-2; D is possibly TRBD1 (6 bases). V was pared by 4 bases and J by 4 bases, with 17 bases between. Germline lookup yields CDR1 SGHRS and CDR2 YFSETQ. This CDR3 region has 15 residues. CDR3 residues: CASSLPNPDSYGYTF. CDR3 in DNA: TGCGCCAGCAGCCTCCCAAACCCGGACAGCTATGGCTACACCTTC.